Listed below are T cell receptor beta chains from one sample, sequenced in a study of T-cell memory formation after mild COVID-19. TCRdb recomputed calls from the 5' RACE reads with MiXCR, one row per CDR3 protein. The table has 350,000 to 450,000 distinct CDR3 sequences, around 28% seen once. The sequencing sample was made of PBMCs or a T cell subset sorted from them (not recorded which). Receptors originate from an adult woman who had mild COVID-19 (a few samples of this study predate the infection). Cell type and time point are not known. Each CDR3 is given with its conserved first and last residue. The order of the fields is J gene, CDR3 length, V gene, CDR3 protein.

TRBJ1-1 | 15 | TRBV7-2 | CASSLYLEATGGAFF
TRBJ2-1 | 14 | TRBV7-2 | CASSSLMAGAEQFF
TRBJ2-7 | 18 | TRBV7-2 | CASSLGLAGLSTSYEQYF
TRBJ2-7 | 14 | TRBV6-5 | CASSYSQGAYEQYF
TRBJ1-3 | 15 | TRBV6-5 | CASSSGPGPGNTIYF
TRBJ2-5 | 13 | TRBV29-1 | CSVVTFGVGTQYF
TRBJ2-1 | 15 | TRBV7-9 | CASRIAGVSYNEQFF
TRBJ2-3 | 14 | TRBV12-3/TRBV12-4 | CASSFLAGGNTQYF
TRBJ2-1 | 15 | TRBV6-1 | CASSGQLRSYNEQFF
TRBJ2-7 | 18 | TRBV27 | CASSLSGTSGHLTYEQYF
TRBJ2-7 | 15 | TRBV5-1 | CASSPGPRTAYEQYF
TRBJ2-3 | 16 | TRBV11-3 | CASSRPGLAVQDTQYF
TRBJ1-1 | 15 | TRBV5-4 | CASSLGGVADTEAFF
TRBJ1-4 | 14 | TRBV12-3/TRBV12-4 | CASSFAGASEKLFF
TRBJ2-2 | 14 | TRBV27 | CAGTGLAASGELFF
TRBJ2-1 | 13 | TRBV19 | CASRTGYSNEQFF
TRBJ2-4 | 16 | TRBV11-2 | CASSLGVDEAKNIQYF
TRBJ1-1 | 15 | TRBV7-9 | CASSLALQGGKEAFF
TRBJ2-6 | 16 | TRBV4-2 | CASSGDGDSGANVLTF
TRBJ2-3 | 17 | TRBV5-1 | CASSFPQTGMSTDTQYF
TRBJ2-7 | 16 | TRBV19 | CASSTSGRGRTYEQYF
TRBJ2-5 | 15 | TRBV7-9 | CASSYLPVPQETQYF
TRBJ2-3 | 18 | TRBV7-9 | CASSPWGGQRTSTDTQYF
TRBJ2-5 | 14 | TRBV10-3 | CAISDAGGGETQYF
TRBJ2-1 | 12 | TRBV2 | CASSEQGDEQFF
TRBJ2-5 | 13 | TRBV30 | CAWSVQGGETQYF
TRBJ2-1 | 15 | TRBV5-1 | CASSPLGRQGNEQFF
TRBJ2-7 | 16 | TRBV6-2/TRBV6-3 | CASSYPYQGAIYEQYF
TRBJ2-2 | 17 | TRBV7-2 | CASSSWAGTVNTGELFF
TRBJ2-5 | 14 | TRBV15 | CATSYRQGRETQYF
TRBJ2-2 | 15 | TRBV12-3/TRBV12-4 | CASSLGGSRTGELFF
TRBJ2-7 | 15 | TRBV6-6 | CASSNDPVGTYEQYF
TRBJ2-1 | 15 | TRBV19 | CASSIGEGYIHEQFF
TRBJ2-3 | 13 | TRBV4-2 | CASSQDDTDTQYF
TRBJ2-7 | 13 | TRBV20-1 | CSARSGGEHEQYF
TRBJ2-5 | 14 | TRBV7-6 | CASSSTGLQETQYF
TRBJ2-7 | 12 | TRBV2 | CASLSDSYEQYF
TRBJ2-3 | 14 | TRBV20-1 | CSARATSGTDTQYF
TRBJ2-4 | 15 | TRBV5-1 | CASSRVDPSKNIQYF
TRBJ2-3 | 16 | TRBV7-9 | CASSHAGLAGVDTQYF
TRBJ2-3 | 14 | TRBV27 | CASTDRRGTDTQYF
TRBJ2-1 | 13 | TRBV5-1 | CATRDRRDNEQFF
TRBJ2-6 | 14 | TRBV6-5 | CASRLVSGANVLTF
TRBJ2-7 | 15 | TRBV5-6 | CASSFDGGPIYEQYF
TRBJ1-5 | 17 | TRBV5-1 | CASSPSPGTNSNQPQHF
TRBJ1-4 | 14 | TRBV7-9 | CASSSGVLNEKLFF
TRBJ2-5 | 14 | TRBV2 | CAGLAGTFQETQYF
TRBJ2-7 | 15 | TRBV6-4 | CASSDSREGPYEQYF
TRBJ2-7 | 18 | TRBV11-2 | CASSRGRDGGLAGYEQYF
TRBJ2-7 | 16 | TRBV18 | CASSPGSGVYLYEQYF
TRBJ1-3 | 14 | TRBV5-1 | CASSHPDSGNTIYF
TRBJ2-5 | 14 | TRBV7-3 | CASSAETGSKTQYF
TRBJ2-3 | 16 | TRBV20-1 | CSARATSGGPTDTQYF
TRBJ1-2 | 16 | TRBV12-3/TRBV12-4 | CASSFSGTGYNYGYTF
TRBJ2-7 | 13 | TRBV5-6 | CASSLRQGDLAVF
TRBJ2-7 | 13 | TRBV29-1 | CSVEEPGTYEQYF
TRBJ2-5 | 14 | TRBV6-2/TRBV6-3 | CASSYSTGWETQYF